In this sample, the clone carrying this TCR beta chain turned up many times. Its antigen is currently unknown. This record comes from a study of early T cells in non-severe SARS-CoV-2 infection. In the study overall: Sequencing targeted bulk RNA from unsorted whole blood, leaving chains unpaired.

The study's findings and limits: Private and CD4 specificities were missed by VDJdb matching, which favored anti-spike CD8 responses.

This CDR3 contains 12 residues. Per germline, CDR1 SQVTM and CDR2 ANQGSEA. Trimming shortened V by 7 bases and J by 8 bases, and 17 bases separated the two germline ends. Unique molecular identifiers (one per individual cDNA molecule) were attached. TCRdb independently ran MiXCR on the 5' RACE reads; one entry per CDR3 protein. The table has fewer than 40,000 distinct CDR3 sequences, around 4.5% seen once. The chain couples TRBV29-1 to TRBJ1-2; possibly TRBD1 for D (5 bases). The sample was whole blood. This clonotype originated in an adult who was a healthcare worker with PCR-confirmed SARS-CoV-2 infection or an uninfected control (not recorded which). CDR3 sequence: CSGGDVGLGYTF. CDR3 sequence (DNA): TGCAGCGGGGGTGACGTGGGGCTCGGCTACACCTTC.